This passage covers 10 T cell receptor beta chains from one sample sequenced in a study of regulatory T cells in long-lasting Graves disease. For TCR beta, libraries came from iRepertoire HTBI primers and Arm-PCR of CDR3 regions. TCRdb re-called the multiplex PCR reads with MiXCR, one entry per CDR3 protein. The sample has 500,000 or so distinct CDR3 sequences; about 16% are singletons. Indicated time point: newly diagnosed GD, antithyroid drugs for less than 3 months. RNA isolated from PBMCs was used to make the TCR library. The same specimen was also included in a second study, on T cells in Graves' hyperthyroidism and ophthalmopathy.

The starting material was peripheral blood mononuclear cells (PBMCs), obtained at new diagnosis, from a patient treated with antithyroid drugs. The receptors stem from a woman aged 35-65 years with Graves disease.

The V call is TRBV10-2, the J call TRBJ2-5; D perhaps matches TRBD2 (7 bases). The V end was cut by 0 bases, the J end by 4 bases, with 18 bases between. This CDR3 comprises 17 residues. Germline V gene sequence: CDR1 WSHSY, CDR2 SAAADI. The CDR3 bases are TGCGCCAGCAGTGAGTCTCCTCGGACTAGAGGGGGAGAGACCCAGTACTTC. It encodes CASSESPRTRGGETQYF.

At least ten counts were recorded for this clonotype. The CDR3 protein is CASSPQAGTDQETQYF. The CDR3 region has the DNA TGTGCCAGCAGCCCGCAAGCCGGCACAGACCAAGAGACCCAGTACTTC. V and J are TRBV3-1 and TRBJ2-5; D gene ambiguous. In germline, CDR1 is LGHDT, CDR2 YNNKEL (reference sequence). The CDR3 has 16 amino acids. With 4 bases removed from V and 0 bases from J, the gap between germline ends came to 15 bases.

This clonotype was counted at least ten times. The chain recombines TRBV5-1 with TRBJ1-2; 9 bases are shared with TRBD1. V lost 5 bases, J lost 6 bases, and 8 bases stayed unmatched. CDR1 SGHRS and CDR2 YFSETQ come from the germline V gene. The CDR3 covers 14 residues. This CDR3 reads CASRSTQGAHGYTF. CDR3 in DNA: TGCGCCAGCAGATCCACACAGGGGGCGCATGGCTACACCTTC. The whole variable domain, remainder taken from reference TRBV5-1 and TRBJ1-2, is KAGVTQTPRYLIKTRGQQVTLSCSPISGHRSVSWYQQTPGQGLQFLFEYFSETQRNKGNFPGRFSGRQFSNSRSEMNVSTLELGDSALYLCASRSTQGAHGYTFGSGTRLTVV.

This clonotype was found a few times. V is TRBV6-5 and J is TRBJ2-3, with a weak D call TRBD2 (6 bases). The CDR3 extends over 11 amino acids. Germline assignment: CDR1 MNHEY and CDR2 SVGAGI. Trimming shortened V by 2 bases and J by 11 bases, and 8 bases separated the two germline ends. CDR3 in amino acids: CASSYGGKQYF. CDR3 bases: TGTGCCAGCAGTTACGGGGGGAAGCAGTATTTT.

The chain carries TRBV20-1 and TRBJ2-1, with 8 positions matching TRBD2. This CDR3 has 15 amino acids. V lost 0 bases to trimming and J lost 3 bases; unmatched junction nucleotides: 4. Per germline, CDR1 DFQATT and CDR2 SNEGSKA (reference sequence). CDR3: CSARDRRGGYNEQFF. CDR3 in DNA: TGCAGTGCTAGAGATCGACGGGGGGGCTACAATGAGCAGTTCTTC.

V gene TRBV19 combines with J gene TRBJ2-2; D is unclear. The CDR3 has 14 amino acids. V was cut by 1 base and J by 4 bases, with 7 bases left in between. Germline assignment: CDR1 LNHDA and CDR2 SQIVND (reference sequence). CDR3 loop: CASSIVKLTGELFF. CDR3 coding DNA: TGTGCCAGTAGTATAGTTAAGCTCACCGGGGAGCTGTTTTTT.

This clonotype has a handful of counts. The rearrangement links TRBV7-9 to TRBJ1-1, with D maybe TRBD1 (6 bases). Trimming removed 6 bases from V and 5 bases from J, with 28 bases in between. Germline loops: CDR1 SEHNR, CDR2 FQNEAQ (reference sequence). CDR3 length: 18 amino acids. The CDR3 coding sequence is TGTGCCAGCAGAGGAAGTGAGACGCGCACCACAGGGAAGACTGAAGCTTTCTTT. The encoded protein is CASRGSETRTTGKTEAFF.

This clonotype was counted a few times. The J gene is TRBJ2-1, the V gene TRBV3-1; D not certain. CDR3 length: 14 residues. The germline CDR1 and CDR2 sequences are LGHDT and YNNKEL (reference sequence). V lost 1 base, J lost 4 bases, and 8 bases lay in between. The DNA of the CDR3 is TGTGCCAGCAGCCAAGCCGCCACGTACAATGAGCAGTTCTTC. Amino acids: CASSQAATYNEQFF.

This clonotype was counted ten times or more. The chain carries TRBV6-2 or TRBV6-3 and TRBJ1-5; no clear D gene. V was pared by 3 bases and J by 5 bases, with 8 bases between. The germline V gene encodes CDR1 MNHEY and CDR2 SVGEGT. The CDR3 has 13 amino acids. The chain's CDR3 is CASSYMRDQPQHF. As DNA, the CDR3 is TGTGCCAGCAGTTATATGAGGGATCAGCCCCAGCATTTT.

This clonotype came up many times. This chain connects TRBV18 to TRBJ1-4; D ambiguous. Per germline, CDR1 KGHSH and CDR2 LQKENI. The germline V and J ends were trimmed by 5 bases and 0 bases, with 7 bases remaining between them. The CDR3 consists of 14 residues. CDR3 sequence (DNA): TGTGCCAGCTCATCGGTTGCAACTAATGAAAAACTGTTTTTT. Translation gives CASSSVATNEKLFF.